A single TCR beta chain is shown here with its context. What it binds is unknown. A much bigger clone sits one base away, suggesting this may be a read error. This entry belongs to a study of early T cells in non-severe SARS-CoV-2 infection. Study-level information: Unsorted whole blood bulk RNA was sequenced, with unpaired chains.

General observations from the study: In VDJdb matching, anti-spike CD8 responses were favored while private and CD4 specificities went missing.

The TCR library protocol attached unique molecular identifiers to the individual cDNA molecules. Each CDR3 protein is one row after TCRdb ran MiXCR on the 5' RACE reads. Here the sample spans 35,000 to 45,000 distinct CDR3 sequences, less than 6.5% being singletons. The sample in question was whole blood, obtained at baseline. This TCR came from an adult who was a healthcare worker with PCR-confirmed SARS-CoV-2 infection or an uninfected control (not recorded which).

The CDR3 DNA reads TGTGCCAGTAGTATGGGGACACCTAACACCGGGGAGCTGTTTTTT. It codes for CASSMGTPNTGELFF. The J gene is TRBJ2-2, the V gene TRBV19, with D maybe TRBD1 (6 bases). The CDR3 has 15 amino acids. CDR1 and CDR2 (germline): LNHDA, SQIVND (reference sequence). V was trimmed by 3 bases and J by 2 bases, leaving 10 bases between them.